Following are 25 T cell receptor beta chains from one sample sequenced in a study of blood T cell repertoires in COVID-19. TCRdb's copy holds only in-frame clones and misses some; the assay was immunoSEQ multiplex PCR. The profile covers about 150,000 clones, with about 87% appearing a single time and under 3% taken by the ten largest. Sequenced: peripheral blood. The receptor source for this set is a human donor with COVID-19, enrolled during active disease. The donor label of this sample is uncertain.

J is TRBJ2-3 and V is TRBV5-4, with TRBD1 matching over 8 bases. With 4 bases clipped from V and 0 bases from J, the junction kept 1 base outside the gene matches. CDR3 length: 14 residues. Germline CDR1 is SGHNT and CDR2 is YYREEE (reference sequence). This chain's CDR3 is CASSRDRSTDTQYF. The CDR3 DNA is TGTGCCAGCAGCCGGGACAGGAGCACAGATACGCAGTATTTT.

The gene calls are TRBV11-2 and TRBJ1-1; 7 bases are shared with TRBD1. The germline V gene has CDR1 SGHAT and CDR2 FQNNGV. V lost 6 bases to trimming and J lost 4 bases; unmatched junction nucleotides: 5. The CDR3 length is 13 residues. The CDR3 loop reads CASRRQGGTEAFF. The CDR3 nucleotides are TGTGCCAGCAGAAGACAGGGCGGCACTGAAGCTTTCTTT.

The chain links TRBV28 to TRBJ2-2; perhaps TRBD2 as D (7 bases). The CDR3 contains 16 residues. The V gene lost 1 base and the J gene lost 6 bases, with 15 bases spanning the gap. Germline V CDR1 and CDR2: MDHEN, SYDVKM. CDR3 amino acids: CASSLSGGRVSGELFF. As DNA, the CDR3 is TGTGCCAGCAGTTTATCGGGGGGCAGGGTCTCCGGGGAGCTGTTTTTT.

J is TRBJ2-7 and V is TRBV18, with TRBD1 matching 7 bases. V dropped 3 bases and J dropped 5; count of bases not matched to a gene: 10. This CDR3 spans 15 amino acids. The V gene's germline CDR1 is KGHSH and CDR2 LQKENI. The CDR3, as DNA: TGTGCCAGCTCACCGACTTCGACAGGGATGGACGAGCAGTACTTC. Amino acids: CASSPTSTGMDEQYF.

This chain's CDR3 is CASSLTGPNEKLFF. CDR3 bases: TGTGCCAGCAGCTTGACAGGGCCAAATGAAAAACTGTTTTTT. The V gene is TRBV11-2, the J gene TRBJ1-4; 7 bases agree with TRBD1. The CDR3 is 14 residues long. The V and J ends lost 3 bases and 5 bases, in that order; junction bases with no gene match: 3. The germline V gene encodes CDR1 SGHAT and CDR2 FQNNGV.

The chain joins TRBV4-1 to TRBJ2-3; the D gene is possibly TRBD2 (6 bases). The germline gives CDR1 MGHRA, CDR2 YSYEKL. This CDR3 has 15 amino acids. Deletions cut 1 base from V and 0 bases from J, with 8 bases between. In DNA, the CDR3 is TGCGCCAGCAGCCAAGCGGGGAGGAGCACAGATACGCAGTATTTT. Amino acids: CASSQAGRSTDTQYF.

This clone has a single count. The J gene is TRBJ2-1, the V gene TRBV4-1; 10 positions agree with TRBD1. Germline V CDR1 and CDR2: MGHRA, YSYEKL. The CDR3 runs to 15 residues. The junction had 2 bases not matched to a gene; V was cut back by 2 bases and J by 4 bases. The CDR3 DNA is TGCGCCAGCAGCCAAAGGACAGGGGGGTACAATGAGCAGTTCTTC. It is translated as CASSQRTGGYNEQFF.

The rearrangement joins TRBV6-5 to TRBJ1-2, with TRBD1 identical over 10 bases. V gave up 6 bases and J gave up 3 bases; unmatched junction bases: 1. The germline CDR1 and CDR2 sequences are MNHEY and SVGAGI. This CDR3 comprises 13 residues. For the CDR3, the DNA is TGTGCCAGCAGGGACAGGGGGGACTATGGCTACACCTTC. Encoded protein: CASRDRGDYGYTF.

The rearrangement uses TRBV12-3 or TRBV12-4 and TRBJ2-1, with D possibly TRBD2 on 5 matching bases. The germline V and J ends were trimmed by 8 bases and 9 bases, with 14 bases remaining between them. The CDR3 loop spans 12 amino acids. This CDR3 is CASLAPSGEQFF. In DNA, the CDR3 is TGTGCCAGCCTAGCACCTTCGGGTGAGCAGTTCTTC.

This clone showed up just once. This chain uses TRBV6-5 with TRBJ2-1, with D uncertain. The CDR3 spans 13 residues. V shed 5 bases and J shed 6 bases, with 11 bases lying between them. Germline CDR1 and CDR2: MNHEY and SVGAGI. The CDR3, as DNA: TGTGCCAGCAGTCGCTCTACTACCAATGAGCAGTTCTTC. Protein: CASSRSTTNEQFF.

This clone has more than one count but fewer than ten. The gene calls are TRBV5-1 and TRBJ2-2, with D uncertain. Germline-derived CDR1 and CDR2 are SGHRS and YFSETQ. Trimming left V 0 bases short and J 6 bases short, with 9 bases between. The CDR3 sequence is 14 residues long. CDR3 sequence reads: CASSLVAEAGELFF. The CDR3 coding sequence is TGCGCCAGCAGCTTGGTGGCGGAAGCCGGGGAGCTGTTTTTT.

V gene TRBV19 combines with J gene TRBJ2-5; a possible D gene is TRBD1 (6 bases). V dropped 9 bases and J dropped 1 base, with 18 bases sitting between them. Germline V gene lookup returns CDR1 LNHDA and CDR2 SQIVND (reference sequence). CDR3 length equals 15 residues. The CDR3 nucleotides read TGTGCCAGCTCCCCCGGTCGGGACACCCAAGAGACCCAGTACTTC. It yields the protein CASSPGRDTQETQYF.

The chain joins TRBV27 to TRBJ2-7, with 9 bases matching TRBD1. This CDR3 contains 15 residues. V dropped 3 bases and J dropped 4; count of bases not matched to a gene: 7. Germline V gene data show CDR1 as MNHEY and CDR2 as SMNVEV (reference sequence). The CDR3 reads CASSFGGTGRYEQYF. CDR3 DNA sequence: TGTGCCAGCAGTTTTGGCGGGACAGGGCGATACGAGCAGTACTTC.

V usage is TRBV7-9 and J usage is TRBJ2-2; 8 nucleotides line up with TRBD2. Germline V gene lookup returns CDR1 SEHNR and CDR2 FQNEAQ (reference sequence). Trimming at V came to 8 bases and at J to 6 bases, leaving 11 bases not matched to a gene. The CDR3 spans 15 residues. CDR3 loop: CASREGSGRSGELFF. For the CDR3, the DNA is TGTGCCAGCCGCGAAGGAAGCGGGAGATCCGGGGAGCTGTTTTTT.

V gene TRBV19 combines with J gene TRBJ2-7, with D possibly being TRBD1 (6 bases). Germline CDR1 LNHDA, CDR2 SQIVND (reference sequence). CDR3 length equals 15 residues. V was shortened by 3 bases and J by 3 bases, with 15 bases between the two germline ends. Written as DNA, the CDR3 is TGTGCCAGTAGTATTCGAGGGGGAGCCTACTACGAGCAGTACTTC. Translated, it gives CASSIRGGAYYEQYF.

This clone appeared once. This rearrangement joins TRBV27 to TRBJ2-7, with a tentative D call TRBD1 (6 bases). This CDR3 has 14 amino acids. CDR1 is MNHEY and CDR2 is SMNVEV in the germline V gene (reference sequence). The V and J ends lost 3 bases and 6 bases respectively, with 15 bases between them. Written as DNA, the CDR3 is TGTGCCAGCAGTTTCGACAGGAAGCTCTCCGAGCAGTACTTC. Translated, it gives CASSFDRKLSEQYF.

The chain has TRBV5-4 and TRBJ1-6; D is uncertain. In germline, CDR1 is SGHNT, CDR2 YYREEE (reference sequence). V lost 4 bases to trimming and J lost 8 bases, with 19 bases between them. There are 16 residues in the CDR3. CDR3 loop: CASSAGGSEVYSPLHF. The DNA for the CDR3 is TGTGCCAGCAGCGCCGGCGGGTCGGAAGTATATTCACCCCTCCACTTT.

The genes are TRBV19 and TRBJ1-5, with D perhaps TRBD1 (5 bases). The germline V gene encodes CDR1 LNHDA and CDR2 SQIVND (reference sequence). The CDR3 consists of 15 residues. The V gene lost 4 bases and the J gene lost 0 bases, with 10 bases spanning the gap. The CDR3 reads CASSRARASNQPQHF. For the CDR3, the DNA is TGTGCCAGTAGTAGGGCCAGGGCTAGCAATCAGCCCCAGCATTTT.

This clone has ten or more counts. The chain uses TRBV6-1 and TRBJ2-5; the D gene is possibly TRBD1 (5 bases). This CDR3 has 12 residues. Trimming shortened V by 2 bases and J by 4 bases, and 5 bases separated the two germline ends. Germline CDR1 and CDR2: MNHNS and SASEGT. CDR3 in amino acids: CASSERGETQYF. The CDR3 coding sequence is TGTGCCAGCAGTGAAAGGGGAGAGACCCAGTACTTC.

This rearrangement joins TRBV5-1 to TRBJ2-7; D is unresolved. With 4 bases removed from V and 2 bases from J, the gap between germline ends came to 7 bases. The CDR3 length is 12 residues. CDR1 SGHRS and CDR2 YFSETQ come from the germline V gene. This CDR3 is CASSQNTYEQYF. The DNA for the CDR3 is TGCGCCAGCAGCCAGAACACCTACGAGCAGTACTTC.

This clone occurred once. The chain joins TRBV11-2 to TRBJ2-3; D perhaps matches TRBD2 (5 bases). The V gene lost 1 base and the J gene lost 2 bases, with 13 bases spanning the gap. This CDR3 has 16 amino acids. Germline V gene lookup returns CDR1 SGHAT and CDR2 FQNNGV. CDR3 DNA sequence: TGTGCCAGCAGCTTAGCGGGGTGGGCCAACACAGATACGCAGTATTTT. Protein: CASSLAGWANTDTQYF.

Only a few counts were recorded for this clone. The chain recombines TRBV19 with TRBJ2-7; weak D call: TRBD1 (5 bases). The CDR3 contains 15 residues. Per germline, CDR1 LNHDA and CDR2 SQIVND (reference sequence). Trimming removed 1 base at V and 8 bases at J, with 18 bases between. CDR3 sequence (DNA): TGTGCCAGTAGTATAGCCTCCACAACAGGATCCAAGCAGTACTTC. Translating it yields CASSIASTTGSKQYF. The full variable domain, with the rest looked up from reference TRBV19 and TRBJ2-7, is DGGITQSPKYLFRKEGQNVTLSCEQNLNHDAMYWYRQDPGQGLRLIYYSQIVNDFQKGDIAEGYSVSREKKESFPLTVTSAQKNPTAFYLCASSIASTTGSKQYFGPGTRLTVT.

The chain employs TRBV6-7 and TRBJ1-4; TRBD1 matches at 11 bases. TRBV6-7 carries the ORF label, with uncertain function. The CDR3 has 21 amino acids. J gave up 0 bases and V 2 bases, and 14 bases lay outside the gene matches. The CDR3, as DNA: TGTGCCAGCAGTTACATCCTCGGACAGGGGGCCAAAAAAGCAACTAATGAAAAACTGTTTTTT. It translates to CASSYILGQGAKKATNEKLFF.

The chain recombines TRBV6-5 with TRBJ2-3; possible D gene TRBD2, 5 bases. The CDR3 runs 14 residues. CDR1 and CDR2 from the germline V gene are MNHEY and SVGAGI. The ends were cut back, 6 bases at V and 6 bases at J, with 16 bases in the middle. The CDR3 DNA is TGTGCCAGCAGCCCGACTAAGCCTCCGGATACGCAGTATTTT. It specifies CASSPTKPPDTQYF.

The chain has TRBV7-3 and TRBJ2-2; D perhaps matches TRBD2 (5 bases). Deletions cut 5 bases from V and 4 bases from J, with 17 bases between. The CDR3 runs to 16 residues. Germline CDR1 reads SGHTA; CDR2 reads FQGTGA. The DNA of the CDR3 is TGTGCCAGCAGCCCGCTAGCTGGAATAGGCACCGGGGAGCTGTTTTTT. This sequence encodes CASSPLAGIGTGELFF.